The next 14 T cell receptor beta chains were all read from a single sample in a study of T-cell memory formation after mild COVID-19. From the 5' RACE reads, TCRdb called clonotypes with MiXCR, one entry per CDR3 protein. The table includes about 340,000 distinct CDR3 sequences, roughly 20% detected once. Material for sequencing was PBMCs or a T cell subset sorted from them (not recorded which). The source is a young man who had mild COVID-19 (a few samples of this study predate the infection). Cell type and time point are not known.

This clonotype was found many times. This chain links TRBV6-6 with TRBJ1-3; the match to TRBD1 covers 8 bases. CDR1 is MNHNY and CDR2 is SVGAGI in the germline V gene (reference sequence). This CDR3 contains 14 residues. V was clipped by 6 bases and J by 2 bases; unmatched bases: 3. The CDR3 region has the DNA TGTGCCAGCAGCCTACAGGGGGCTGGAAACACCATATATTTT. This codes for CASSLQGAGNTIYF.

The V call is TRBV7-3, the J call TRBJ2-6; the D gene is possibly TRBD1 (5 bases). This CDR3 contains 17 residues. Germline V gives CDR1 SGHTA, CDR2 FQGTGA. Deletions cut 3 bases from V and 0 bases from J, with 12 bases between. The CDR3 DNA follows: TGTGCCAGCAGCTTGGGGCCCTCGGGCTCTGGGGCCAACGTCCTGACTTTC. As protein: CASSLGPSGSGANVLTF.

This clonotype was seen only a few times. In DNA, the CDR3 is TGTGCCAGCAGCACCGAGGGGCAGCCCCAGCATTTT. Residues: CASSTEGQPQHF. The chain has TRBV6-5 and TRBJ1-5; possibly TRBD1 for D (5 bases). Trimming removed 6 bases at V and 7 bases at J, with 10 bases between. Germline CDR1 MNHEY, CDR2 SVGAGI. The CDR3 sequence is 12 residues long.

This clonotype was detected only a few times. This chain links TRBV9 with TRBJ1-1; D not certain. Trimming removed 0 bases at V and 4 bases at J, with 7 bases between. The CDR3 is 13 amino acids. Germline V gene data show CDR1 as SGDLS and CDR2 as YYNGEE. CDR3 sequence reads: CASSVDQSTEAFF. The DNA for the CDR3 is TGTGCCAGCAGCGTAGACCAAAGCACTGAAGCTTTCTTT.

This chain uses TRBV5-6 with TRBJ1-1; the match to TRBD1 covers 9 bases. The V segment lost 2 bases and the J segment 6 bases; nucleotides outside the gene matches: 5. Per the germline V gene, CDR1 is SGHDT and CDR2 is YYEEEE. The CDR3 length is 14 residues. The CDR3 spells CASSFGQGRPEAFF. The CDR3 DNA reads TGTGCCAGCAGCTTTGGACAGGGGAGGCCTGAAGCTTTCTTT.

This clonotype was seen a handful of times. The chain uses TRBV14 and TRBJ2-1; D remains ambiguous. The CDR3 consists of 14 residues. CDR1 is SGHDN and CDR2 is FVKESK in the germline V gene. V lost 0 bases and J lost 8, with 11 bases in between. CDR3 nucleotide sequence: TGTGCCAGCAGCCAAGAGTCCAGAAGAGATGAGCAGTTCTTC. Amino acid sequence: CASSQESRRDEQFF.

The V and J genes are TRBV18 and TRBJ2-4, with 7 positions matching TRBD1. The CDR3 length is 16 residues. V shed 2 bases, J shed 0 bases, and the junction held 4 bases outside the gene matches. Germline loops: CDR1 KGHSH, CDR2 LQKENI. The CDR3, as DNA: TGTGCCAGCTCACCAAGACAGGGACGAGCCAAAAACATTCAGTACTTC. This sequence encodes CASSPRQGRAKNIQYF.

V and J are TRBV5-1 and TRBJ1-5; perhaps TRBD1 as D (5 bases). CDR1 is SGHRS and CDR2 is YFSETQ in the germline V gene. Trimming cost V 9 bases and J 8 bases, with 18 bases left between them. CDR3 length equals 13 residues. CDR3 in DNA: TGCGCCACCTCTAGGGACTGGGGTGAGCCCCAGCATTTT. Encoded protein: CATSRDWGEPQHF. Based on the CDR3 plus reference TRBV5-1 and TRBJ1-5, the full variable domain is KAGVTQTPRYLIKTRGQQVTLSCSPISGHRSVSWYQQTPGQGLQFLFEYFSETQRNKGNFPGRFSGRQFSNSRSEMNVSTLELGDSALYLCATSRDWGEPQHFGDGTRLSIL.

The chain joins TRBV7-2 to TRBJ1-3; D is possibly TRBD1 (5 bases). CDR1 and CDR2 from the germline V gene are SGHTA and FQGNSA. CDR3 length: 16 amino acids. Trimming took 5 bases from V and 0 from J, leaving 14 bases between them. CDR3 bases: TGTGCCAGCAGCCCCATGGGGGTTCTCTCTGGAAACACCATATATTTT. Its protein is CASSPMGVLSGNTIYF.

This clonotype appeared a few times. This chain uses TRBV29-1 with TRBJ2-7; TRBD2 is a possible D gene (5 bases). V lost 8 bases and J lost 3, with 11 bases in between. Per the germline V gene, CDR1 is SQVTM and CDR2 is ANQGSEA. The CDR3 extends over 11 amino acids. This chain's CDR3 is CSSGRGYEQYV. CDR3 bases: TGCAGCTCAGGCCGGGGCTACGAGCAGTACGTC.

This clonotype was found a few times. J is TRBJ2-7 and V is TRBV7-2; D gene ambiguous. CDR1 is SGHTA, CDR2 FQGNSA, per germline. This CDR3 is built from 13 residues. V lost 1 base and J 6 bases, leaving 10 bases between the germline ends. In DNA, the CDR3 is TGTGCCAGCAGCTTAGGACTCGTAGGCGAGCAGTACTTC. Translating it yields CASSLGLVGEQYF.

This sequence joins TRBV9 and TRBJ2-5, with D maybe TRBD2 (5 bases). From germline, CDR1 is SGDLS and CDR2 YYNGEE. CDR3 length equals 14 residues. The germline V and J ends were trimmed by 0 bases and 5 bases, with 11 bases remaining between them. The CDR3 is CASSVDGLRETQYF. The CDR3 nucleotides are TGTGCCAGCAGCGTAGATGGACTTCGGGAGACCCAGTACTTC.

There are a few counts of this clonotype. The rearrangement uses TRBV13 and TRBJ1-1; 9 bases fit TRBD1. The J segment lost 1 base and the V segment lost 3 bases, leaving 15 bases of the junction unmatched. CDR3 length: 19 amino acids. Germline V gene sequence: CDR1 PRHDT, CDR2 FYEKMQ (reference sequence). DNA for the CDR3: TGTGCCAGCAGCTTGCCGGACAGGGGTAAAATCGGTGGGAACACTGAAGCTTTCTTT. Protein product: CASSLPDRGKIGGNTEAFF. Supplemented by reference TRBV13 and TRBJ1-1, the full variable domain reads AAGVIQSPRHLIKEKRETATLKCYPIPRHDTVYWYQQGPGQDPQFLISFYEKMQSDKGSIPDRFSAQQFSDYHSELNMSSLELGDSALYFCASSLPDRGKIGGNTEAFFGQGTRLTVV.

There are a few counts of this clonotype. The CDR3, as DNA: TGTGCCAGCAGTGTCGGGACTCACTACGAGCAGTACGTC. It codes for CASSVGTHYEQYV. The V gene is TRBV6-1, the J gene TRBJ2-7, with D maybe TRBD2 (6 bases). Trimming stripped 4 bases from V and 3 bases from J, with 10 bases between. The CDR3 is 13 residues long. Germline CDR1 is MNHNS and CDR2 is SASEGT.